This TCR beta chain emerged from a study of shared clonotypes between healthy human individuals. Study-level findings and limits: Among donors, sharing of clonotypes was expected to be affected by sequencing depth.

Germline V gene lookup returns CDR1 SNHLY and CDR2 FYNNEI. This CDR3 is 12 amino acids long. With 5 bases removed from V and 7 bases from J, the gap between germline ends came to 9 bases. Concerning this clone itself: The target antigen is unknown.

Investigators spread the genomic DNA of each subset evenly over several immunoSEQ plates. Sequencing of unsorted PBMC DNA was carried out using ten immunoSEQ deep assay plates. Clones were sequenced by immunoSEQ multiplex PCR, and TCRdb holds only the in-frame ones, with some missing. This sample has around 510,000 clones, with roughly 79% found just once. This chain connects TRBV2 to TRBJ2-1; tentative D call: TRBD2 (5 bases). Sequencing was done on a sample of PBMCs. This TCR was sampled from a woman between 40 and 55 years old in good health. Some clones in this sample may be carry-over from other donors' samples. The CDR3 here is CASSLEGNEQFF. The CDR3 bases are TGTGCCAGCAGTCTAGAGGGTAATGAGCAGTTCTTC.